The rows below give T cell receptor beta chains drawn from one sample of a study of shared clonotypes between healthy human individuals. Generated by immunoSEQ multiplex PCR, the TCRdb table keeps only in-frame clones and is missing some. This sample has about 690,000 clones, with around 90% found just once. The sequenced sample was memory CD8+ T cells from PBMCs. Receptors originate from a man in his late teens or twenties in good health. Some clones in this sample may be carry-over from other donors' samples. Each CDR3 is given with its conserved first and last residue. The D gene is left open where the match is weak. Expanded clones get a size class; other rows say once, few or many, or leave the size out.

clone size	J gene	V gene	D gene	CDR3 protein	CDR3 DNA
NA	TRBJ2-7	TRBV4-1	TRBD1	CASSQNRGPYEQYF	TGCGCCAGCAGCCAGAACAGGGGACCCTACGAGCAGTACTTC
NA	TRBJ2-3	TRBV7-9	NA	CASSRLDTQYF	TGTGCCAGCAGCCGGTTAGATACGCAGTATTTT
NA	TRBJ2-1	TRBV11-1	NA	CASSFSGGEQFF	TGTGCCAGCAGCTTCTCGGGTGGTGAGCAGTTCTTC
once	TRBJ2-3	TRBV11-2	TRBD2	CASSLGWAGGTDTQYF	TGTGCCAGCAGCTTAGGGTGGGCGGGAGGCACAGATACGCAGTATTTT
NA	TRBJ2-1	TRBV11-2	NA	CASKRRGWAYNEQFF	TGTGCCAGCAAGCGGCGAGGGTGGGCCTACAATGAGCAGTTCTTC
NA	TRBJ2-2	TRBV5-8	NA	CASSFPGDNTGELFF	TGTGCCAGCAGCTTCCCAGGGGACAACACCGGGGAGCTGTTTTTT
NA	TRBJ1-1	TRBV15	NA	CATSDGARGNTEAFF	TGTGCCACCAGCGACGGGGCTCGGGGAAACACTGAAGCTTTCTTT
NA	TRBJ1-1	TRBV7-9	NA	CASSIQLVEAFF	TGTGCCAGCAGCATACAGCTTGTAGAAGCTTTCTTT
NA	TRBJ2-5	TRBV30	TRBD2	CAWSVRSGGAGETQYF	TGTGCCTGGAGTGTACGGAGCGGGGGCGCCGGGGAGACCCAGTACTTC
NA	TRBJ2-4	TRBV19	TRBD1	CASSIPGTGVINIQYF	TGTGCCAGTAGTATCCCCGGGACAGGGGTTATCAACATTCAGTACTTC
NA	TRBJ1-1	TRBV9	NA	CASSVAAAGLDTEAFF	TGTGCCAGCAGCGTAGCTGCGGCAGGGTTGGACACTGAAGCTTTCTTT
NA	TRBJ2-3	TRBV27	NA	CASRQAADTQYF	TGTGCCAGCAGGCAAGCGGCGGATACGCAGTATTTT
NA	TRBJ1-2	TRBV13	NA	CASSLFRDPGESIGYTF	TGTGCCAGCAGCCTCTTCCGGGACCCCGGCGAATCTATTGGCTACACCTTC
NA	TRBJ2-1	TRBV5-6	NA	CASSSLGGEVPSYNEQFF	TGTGCCAGCAGCTCGTTAGGGGGGGAGGTCCCCTCCTACAATGAGCAGTTCTTC
NA	TRBJ1-6	TRBV7-9	NA	CASSLVGSPLHF	TGTGCCAGCAGCTTAGTTGGATCACCCCTCCACTTT
NA	TRBJ2-1	TRBV25-1	TRBD2	CASSERSGRVGNEQFF	TGTGCCAGCAGTGAAAGAAGCGGGAGGGTGGGCAATGAGCAGTTCTTC
NA	TRBJ2-3	TRBV5-4	NA	CASSSAQTTDMQYF	TGTGCCAGCAGCTCCGCACAGACGACAGATATGCAGTATTTT
once	TRBJ2-2	TRBV27	TRBD2	CASRNLAGDGYTGELFF	TGTGCCAGCAGAAATCTAGCGGGAGATGGGTACACCGGGGAGCTGTTTTTT
NA	TRBJ2-7	TRBV7-3	NA	CASSLMSGAYEQYF	TGTGCCAGCAGCTTAATGAGTGGTGCCTACGAGCAGTACTTC
once	TRBJ2-5	TRBV7-9	NA	CASSPRPKETQYF	TGTGCCAGCAGCCCTAGGCCCAAAGAGACCCAGTACTTC
NA	TRBJ2-1	TRBV7-7	TRBD2	CASSPLGLAGGLNNEQFF	TGTGCCAGCAGCCCACTGGGGCTAGCGGGAGGCCTCAACAATGAGCAGTTCTTC
NA	TRBJ2-3	TRBV5-1	TRBD2	CASSPTSGRAIDTQYF	TGCGCCAGCAGCCCTACTAGCGGGAGGGCCATAGATACGCAGTATTTT
NA	TRBJ2-1	TRBV15	NA	CATSRGIDRYPDNEQFF	TGTGCCACCAGCAGGGGGATAGACAGATACCCCGACAATGAGCAGTTCTTC
NA	TRBJ2-3	TRBV29-1	TRBD2	CSASGGPGTDTQYF	TGCAGCGCCTCGGGGGGACCCGGCACAGATACGCAGTATTTT
NA	TRBJ1-6	TRBV29-1	TRBD1	CSARTGEYSPLHF	TGCAGCGCTCGGACAGGGGAGTATTCACCCCTCCACTTT
NA	TRBJ2-7	TRBV15	NA	CATSGKGLYEQYF	TGTGCCACCTCGGGGAAGGGACTCTACGAGCAGTACTTC
NA	TRBJ2-5	TRBV7-2	NA	CASSLGQGLETQYF	TGTGCCAGCAGCTTAGGCCAGGGCTTGGAGACCCAGTACTTC
NA	TRBJ2-3	TRBV18	TRBD2	CASSPPRVAGVVDTQYF	TGTGCCAGCTCACCTCCAAGGGTAGCGGGAGTCGTAGATACGCAGTATTTT
NA	TRBJ1-5	TRBV28	NA	CASSFRGDGQPQHF	TGTGCCAGCAGTTTCAGGGGTGATGGTCAGCCCCAGCATTTT
NA	TRBJ2-5	TRBV9	TRBD1	CASSVGSGGRETQYF	TGTGCCAGCAGCGTAGGCTCAGGGGGCAGGGAGACCCAGTACTTC
NA	TRBJ2-2	TRBV27	NA	CASSFSGGGELFF	TGTGCCAGCAGCTTCAGTGGAGGAGGGGAGCTGTTTTTT
NA	TRBJ1-2	TRBV10-2	TRBD1	CASSVDRGGYGYTF	TGCGCCAGCAGTGTGGACAGGGGGGGTTATGGCTACACCTTC
once	TRBJ2-7	TRBV28	NA	CASSFSSRGTAEQYF	TGTGCCAGCAGTTTTAGTTCCCGAGGGACGGCCGAGCAGTACTTC
NA	TRBJ2-2	TRBV7-9	NA	CASSSRRAETGELFF	TGTGCCAGCAGTTCCCGGAGGGCCGAAACCGGGGAGCTGTTTTTT
NA	TRBJ1-5	TRBV15	TRBD1	CATSRHTGGNSNQPQHF	TGTGCCACCAGCAGACACACAGGGGGGAATAGCAATCAGCCCCAGCATTTT
NA	TRBJ1-5	TRBV27	NA	CASSRTRGQPQHF	TGTGCCAGCAGTCGCACCCGGGGTCAGCCCCAGCATTTT
few	TRBJ1-2	TRBV7-9	TRBD1	CASSLGTGASYGYTF	TGTGCCAGCAGCTTAGGGACAGGGGCATCCTATGGCTACACCTTC
NA	TRBJ2-1	TRBV28	NA	CASSYRGGLVSNEQFF	TGTGCCAGCAGTTACAGGGGGGGACTAGTTTCCAATGAGCAGTTCTTC
NA	TRBJ2-1	TRBV7-9	NA	CASSLLGEVLDEQFF	TGTGCCAGCAGCCTACTGGGAGAAGTACTGGATGAGCAGTTCTTC
NA	TRBJ2-7	TRBV6-6	NA	CASSWVEFSYEQYF	TGTGCCAGCTCTTGGGTTGAATTCTCCTACGAGCAGTACTTC
NA	TRBJ2-1	TRBV6-1	TRBD1	CASSADRVTFF	TGTGCCAGCAGTGCCGACAGGGTAACGTTCTTC
once	TRBJ2-3	TRBV7-9	TRBD2	CASSSALAGDRTDTQYF	TGTGCCAGCAGCTCGGCACTAGCGGGGGACCGCACAGATACGCAGTATTTT
NA	TRBJ2-1	TRBV6-6	NA	CASSSIFSPFEQFF	TGTGCCAGCAGTTCAATCTTCAGTCCCTTTGAGCAGTTCTTC
NA	TRBJ2-5	TRBV6-1	NA	CASSVPGAGETQYF	TGTGCCAGCAGTGTGCCGGGGGCGGGTGAGACCCAGTACTTC
once	TRBJ1-1	TRBV27	TRBD1	CASSLLQGASEAFF	TGTGCCAGCAGTTTACTACAGGGGGCTTCTGAAGCTTTCTTT
NA	TRBJ1-1	TRBV6-5	NA	CASSYLMNTEAFF	TGTGCCAGCAGTTACCTCATGAACACTGAAGCTTTCTTT
NA	TRBJ2-1	TRBV27	NA	CASSLRGTSNEQFF	TGTGCCAGCAGCCTTAGGGGCACTTCCAATGAGCAGTTCTTC
NA	TRBJ1-1	TRBV19	NA	CASSWAPMNTEAFF	TGTGCCAGTAGTTGGGCACCCATGAACACTGAAGCTTTCTTT